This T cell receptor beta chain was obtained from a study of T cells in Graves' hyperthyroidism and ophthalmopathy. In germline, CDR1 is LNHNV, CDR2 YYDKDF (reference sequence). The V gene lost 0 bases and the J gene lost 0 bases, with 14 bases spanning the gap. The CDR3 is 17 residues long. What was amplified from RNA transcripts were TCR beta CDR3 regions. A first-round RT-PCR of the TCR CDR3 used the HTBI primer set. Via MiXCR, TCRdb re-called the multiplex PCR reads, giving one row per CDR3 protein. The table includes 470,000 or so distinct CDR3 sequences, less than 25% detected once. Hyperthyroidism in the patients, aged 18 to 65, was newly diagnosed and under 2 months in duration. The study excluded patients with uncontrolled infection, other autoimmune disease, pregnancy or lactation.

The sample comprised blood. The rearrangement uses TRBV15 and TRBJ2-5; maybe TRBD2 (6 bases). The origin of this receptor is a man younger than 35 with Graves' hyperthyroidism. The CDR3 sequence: CATSRDRSGYYQETQYF. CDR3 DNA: TGTGCCACCAGCAGAGATCGTAGCGGATACTACCAAGAGACCCAGTACTTC.